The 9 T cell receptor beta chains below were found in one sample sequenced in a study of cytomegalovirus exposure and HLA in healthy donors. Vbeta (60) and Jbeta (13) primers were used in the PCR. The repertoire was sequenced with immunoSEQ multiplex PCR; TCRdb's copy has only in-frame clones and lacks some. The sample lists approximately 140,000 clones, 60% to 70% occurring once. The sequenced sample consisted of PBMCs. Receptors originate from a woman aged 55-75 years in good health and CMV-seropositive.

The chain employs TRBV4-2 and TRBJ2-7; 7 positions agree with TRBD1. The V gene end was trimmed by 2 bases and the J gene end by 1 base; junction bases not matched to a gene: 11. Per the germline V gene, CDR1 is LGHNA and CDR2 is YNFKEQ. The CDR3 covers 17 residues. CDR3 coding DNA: TGTGCCAGCAGCCAACAGACCCAGAAGGGACAGTCCTACGAGCAGTACTTC. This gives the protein CASSQQTQKGQSYEQYF.

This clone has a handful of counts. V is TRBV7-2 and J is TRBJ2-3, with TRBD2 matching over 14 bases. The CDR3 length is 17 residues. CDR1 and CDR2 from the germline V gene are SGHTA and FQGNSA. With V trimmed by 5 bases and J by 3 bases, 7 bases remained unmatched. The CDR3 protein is CASSLTGTSGSTDTQYF. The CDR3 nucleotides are TGTGCCAGCAGCCTAACGGGGACTAGCGGGAGTACAGATACGCAGTATTTT.

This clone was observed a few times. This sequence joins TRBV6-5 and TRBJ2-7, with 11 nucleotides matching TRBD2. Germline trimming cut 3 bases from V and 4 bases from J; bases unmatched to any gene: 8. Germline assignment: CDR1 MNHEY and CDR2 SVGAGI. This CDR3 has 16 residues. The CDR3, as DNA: TGTGCCAGCAGTTATTCATACGGGACTAGCGGTTACGAGCAGTACTTC. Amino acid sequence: CASSYSYGTSGYEQYF.

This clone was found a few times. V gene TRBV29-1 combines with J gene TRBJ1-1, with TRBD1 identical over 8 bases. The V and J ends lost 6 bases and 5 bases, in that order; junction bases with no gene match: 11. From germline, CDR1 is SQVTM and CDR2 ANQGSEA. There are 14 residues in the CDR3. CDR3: CSVIKTGVGTEAFF. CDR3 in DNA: TGCAGCGTGATAAAGACAGGGGTCGGTACTGAAGCTTTCTTT. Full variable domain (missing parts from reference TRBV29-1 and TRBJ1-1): SAVISQKPSRDICQRGTSLTIQCQVDSQVTMMFWYRQQPGQSLTLIATANQGSEATYESGFVIDKFPISRPNLTFSTLTVSNMSPEDSSIYLCSVIKTGVGTEAFFGQGTRLTVV.

The CDR3 region has the DNA TGTGCCAGCAGCCAGCCTAGCGGGAGCACCGGGGAGCTGTTTTTT. This translates into CASSQPSGSTGELFF. V usage is TRBV5-8 and J usage is TRBJ2-2; TRBD2 matches 10 bases. This CDR3 comprises 15 residues. Per germline, CDR1 SGHTS and CDR2 YDEGEE. V lost 4 bases and J lost 4; bases outside the gene matches: 4.

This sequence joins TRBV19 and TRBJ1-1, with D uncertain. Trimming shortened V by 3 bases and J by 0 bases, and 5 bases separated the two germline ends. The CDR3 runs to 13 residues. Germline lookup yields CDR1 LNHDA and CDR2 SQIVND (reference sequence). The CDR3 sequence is CASSINMNTEAFF. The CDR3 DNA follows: TGTGCCAGTAGTATTAACATGAACACTGAAGCTTTCTTT.

The CDR3: CASRPGLAGFYEQYF. In nucleotides, the CDR3 is TGTGCCAGCAGACCGGGACTAGCGGGATTTTACGAGCAGTACTTC. The chain combines TRBV7-2 with TRBJ2-7; 13 bases match TRBD2. CDR1 is SGHTA and CDR2 is FQGNSA in the germline V gene. This CDR3 contains 15 residues. Germline trimming cut 6 bases from V and 4 bases from J; bases unmatched to any gene: 6.

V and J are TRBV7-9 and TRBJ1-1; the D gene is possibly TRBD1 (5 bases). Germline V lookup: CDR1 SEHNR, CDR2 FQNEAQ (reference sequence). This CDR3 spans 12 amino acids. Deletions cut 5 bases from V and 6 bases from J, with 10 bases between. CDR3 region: CASSPSGAEAFF. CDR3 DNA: TGTGCCAGCAGCCCCTCGGGGGCTGAAGCTTTCTTT.

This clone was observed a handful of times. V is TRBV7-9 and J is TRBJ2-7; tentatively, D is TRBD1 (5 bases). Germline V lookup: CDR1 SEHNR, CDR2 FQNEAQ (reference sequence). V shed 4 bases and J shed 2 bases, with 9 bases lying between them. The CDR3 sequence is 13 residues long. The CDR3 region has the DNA TGTGCCAGCAGCTCTTCAGGGACCTACGAGCAGTACTTC. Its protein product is CASSSSGTYEQYF.